The source of this T cell receptor beta chain is a study of human T cells and chemical hapten exposure. Study at large: Throughout the approximately 26-week study, diphenylcyclopropenone was applied weekly to the patients' scalps. Epicutaneous patch tests delivered 0.01% DPC to the upper back, with evaluation at 6 days.

TCRdb redid the calling of the RACE reads with MiXCR, one entry per CDR3 protein. Altogether tens of thousands of distinct CDR3 sequences are present, approximately 3.3% being singletons, with the ten largest covering approximately 7.1%. Time point in this sample: patch test 2, 6 weeks after DPC sensitization. Regarding treatment: therapeutic diphenylcyclopropenone sensitization with weekly scalp DPC. Unfractionated whole blood yielded the extracted total RNA. CDR3 length: 14 residues. Germline V CDR1 and CDR2: MDHEN, SYDVKM. Trimming removed 5 bases from V and 4 bases from J; junction bases left unmatched: 3.

The TCR comes from a man aged 35 to 55 with alopecia areata. Some clones in this sample may be carry-over from other donors' samples. The chain is built from TRBV28 and TRBJ1-2; 11 nucleotides align to TRBD1. The source was whole blood, collected in connection with sensitization to the hapten diphenylcyclopropenone (DPC). The CDR3 protein is CASSPGTGGYGYTF. As DNA, the CDR3 is TGTGCCAGCAGTCCAGGGACAGGGGGCTATGGCTACACCTTC.